This passage covers 15 T cell receptor beta chains from one sample sequenced in a study of OX40 agonist ivuxolimab in advanced cancers. Method: immunoSEQ multiplex PCR; TCRdb's copy keeps in-frame clones and lacks some. The sample has around 74,000 clones, about 90% seen once. Here the sequenced sample was CD4+ or CD8+ T cells sorted from blood, taken in a trial of the OX40 agonist ivuxolimab. The receptors originated from an adult with an advanced solid tumor such as melanoma, head and neck, liver or kidney cancer.

This chain uses TRBV5-6 with TRBJ1-2; the D gene is possibly TRBD1 (6 bases). This CDR3 has 15 residues. V was shortened by 0 bases and J by 4 bases, with 13 bases between the two germline ends. Per the germline V gene, CDR1 is SGHDT and CDR2 is YYEEEE. The CDR3 nucleotides read TGTGCCAGCAGCTTGGGGGCAGGGGCAAGCTATGGCTACACCTTC. This translates into CASSLGAGASYGYTF.

J is TRBJ2-7 and V is TRBV9, with 8 bases aligning to TRBD1. The germline V gene has CDR1 SGDLS and CDR2 YYNGEE. The CDR3 sequence is 15 residues long. Losses at the gene ends were 0 bases for V and 3 bases for J; bases not matched to a gene: 5. The CDR3 DNA sequence: TGTGCCAGCAGCGTAGAAGCAGGGGGCCTCTACGAGCAGTACTTC. Its translation: CASSVEAGGLYEQYF.

Of note for this clone: Additional DNA sequences in this sample encode the identical CDR3. This chain links TRBV4-1 with TRBJ2-5; D remains unclear. The CDR3 consists of 13 residues. Between the trimmed V and J ends, which lost 1 base and 4 bases, there was a span of 7 bases. CDR1 and CDR2 (germline): MGHRA, YSYEKL. The CDR3 region is CASSQVVGETQYF. The CDR3 DNA reads as TGCGCCAGCAGCCAAGTGGTGGGAGAGACCCAGTACTTC.

For this clone: The junction shows a germline mismatch at one end, possibly a read error. This chain connects TRBV7-7 to TRBJ2-3; 9 bases match TRBD2. The CDR3 contains 18 residues. The germline V gene has CDR1 SSHAT and CDR2 FNYEAQ (reference sequence). The CDR3 is CASSPLTSGHSSTDTQYF. The CDR3 DNA follows: TGTGCTAGCAGCCCCCTTACTAGCGGGCATTCTAGCACAGATACGCAGTATTTT.

This sequence joins TRBV10-1 and TRBJ2-2; 7 bases align to TRBD1. Per the germline V gene, CDR1 is WNHNN and CDR2 is SYGVQD (reference sequence). V lost 5 bases to trimming and J lost 4 bases; unmatched junction nucleotides: 4. This CDR3 has 14 amino acids. CDR3 loop: CASSCDRVTGELFF. In DNA form, the CDR3 reads TGCGCCAGCAGTTGCGACAGGGTCACCGGGGAGCTGTTTTTT.

This clone showed up just once. The J gene is TRBJ2-3, the V gene TRBV11-2; no definite D call. Germline V gene sequence: CDR1 SGHAT, CDR2 FQNNGV. V lost 2 bases and J 2 bases, leaving 11 bases between the germline ends. The CDR3 consists of 15 residues. In DNA, the CDR3 is TGTGCCAGCAGCTTAAATACCATCTTCACAGATACGCAGTATTTT. Amino acids: CASSLNTIFTDTQYF.

The rearrangement links TRBV10-3 to TRBJ2-6; D possibly uses TRBD1 or TRBD2 (7 bases each). The CDR3 contains 18 residues. Germline CDR1 and CDR2: ENHRY and SYGVKD. V was trimmed by 6 bases and J by 0 bases, leaving 18 bases between them. The CDR3 DNA is TGTGCCATCAGAGACCAGGGGGACTACCTCTCTGGGGCCAACGTCCTGACTTTC. Translated, it gives CAIRDQGDYLSGANVLTF.

The sample holds a few counts of this clone. The J gene is TRBJ1-4, the V gene TRBV6-6; D is uncertain. The CDR3 has 15 amino acids. Germline CDR1 reads MNHNY; CDR2 reads SVGAGI (reference sequence). Trimming stripped 2 bases from V and 4 bases from J, with 11 bases between. Here the CDR3 DNA reads TGTGCCAGCAGTTACAGGACGGCGGGTAATGAAAAACTGTTTTTT. Protein sequence: CASSYRTAGNEKLFF.

The V and J genes are TRBV7-2 and TRBJ2-7; D is unresolved. CDR3 length: 12 amino acids. V was clipped by 3 bases and J by 5 bases, with 8 bases between them. Per germline, CDR1 SGHTA and CDR2 FQGNSA. The CDR3 sequence is CASSFDLNEQYF. As DNA, the CDR3 is TGTGCCAGCAGCTTCGACTTAAACGAGCAGTACTTC.

This clone was picked up one time. The rearrangement uses TRBV7-2 and TRBJ2-5; 9 bases are a match to TRBD1. The J call is in doubt because the DNA end fits TRBJ2-7 better. Germline V lookup: CDR1 SGHTA, CDR2 FQGNSA. There are 16 residues in the CDR3. CDR3 sequence reads: CASSSGQGTSSYEQYF. CDR3 nucleotides: TGTGCCAGCAGCTCAGGACAGGGGACGAGCTCCTACGAGCAGTACTTC.

J is TRBJ2-7 and V is TRBV4-2, with 9 bases that match TRBD1. Trimming cost V 0 bases and J 4 bases; bases outside gene matches: 4. Per the germline V gene, CDR1 is LGHNA and CDR2 is YNFKEQ. The CDR3 has 15 amino acids. As DNA, the CDR3 is TGTGCCAGCAGCCAAGATGTGGACAGGGGATACGAGCAGTACTTC. Translating gives CASSQDVDRGYEQYF.

The chain combines TRBV5-4 with TRBJ1-1; 8 nucleotides match TRBD1. The CDR3 length is 14 residues. CDR1 SGHNT and CDR2 YYREEE come from the germline V gene (reference sequence). The V gene end was trimmed by 4 bases and the J gene end by 4 bases; junction bases not matched to a gene: 6. The CDR3 nucleotides are TGTGCCAGCAGCCCGGACAGGGCCATCACTGAAGCTTTCTTT. Its translation is CASSPDRAITEAFF.

The rearrangement uses TRBV5-6 and TRBJ2-5; TRBD1 matches at 10 bases. J was trimmed by 4 bases and V by 1 base; bases with no gene match: 4. Germline CDR1 reads SGHDT; CDR2 reads YYEEEE. CDR3 length: 15 amino acids. The CDR3 loop is CASSLPDRGLETQYF. For the CDR3, the DNA is TGTGCCAGCAGCTTGCCAGACAGGGGGCTAGAGACCCAGTACTTC.

This rearrangement joins TRBV7-2 to TRBJ2-5; TRBD2 matches 15 bases. After removal of 5 bases from V and 4 bases from J, the junction contained 2 bases not matched to a gene. The CDR3 covers 15 residues. Germline V gene lookup returns CDR1 SGHTA and CDR2 FQGNSA. The DNA of the CDR3 is TGTGCCAGCAGCCCGGGACTAGCGGGAGGAGAGACCCAGTACTTC. This codes for CASSPGLAGGETQYF.

CDR3 residues: CASRESDRDGGYGYTF. The CDR3 DNA follows: TGTGCCAGCAGGGAAAGTGACCGGGACGGTGGGTATGGCTACACCTTC. The chain links TRBV2 to TRBJ1-2; TRBD1 might be the D (5 bases). Germline V CDR1 and CDR2: SNHLY, FYNNEI. The CDR3 runs 16 residues. The ends were cut back, 6 bases at V and 5 bases at J, with 22 bases in the middle.